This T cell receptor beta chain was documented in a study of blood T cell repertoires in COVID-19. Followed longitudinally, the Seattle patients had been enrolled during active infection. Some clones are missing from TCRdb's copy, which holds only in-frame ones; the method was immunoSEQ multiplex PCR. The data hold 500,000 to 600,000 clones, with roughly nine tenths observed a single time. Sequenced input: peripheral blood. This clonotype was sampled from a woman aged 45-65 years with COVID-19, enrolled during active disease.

The CDR3 DNA sequence: TGTGCCTGGAGGCCTCCCCCCTCAACAGCGGGGGGAGGAGATACGCAGTATTTT. This sequence encodes CAWRPPPSTAGGGDTQYF. The V gene is TRBV30, the J gene TRBJ2-3, with 9 bases matching TRBD2. The J segment lost 5 bases and the V segment lost 3 bases, leaving 18 bases of the junction unmatched. The germline V gene encodes CDR1 GTSNPN and CDR2 SVGIG (reference sequence). The CDR3 has 18 amino acids.